The TCR beta chain described here comes from a study of blood T cells in healthy people across ages. Study-wide results and limits: More naive CD4+ cells and higher diversity marked long-lived donors relative to aged donors. The authors considered diversity estimates from one million T cells to be underestimates.

Of note for this clonotype: Its antigen is not known.

It was with a sample-barcoded 5' primer and a J-beta primer mix that a second PCR of roughly 7 to 12 cycles was run. Paired-end reads containing CDR3 totaled no fewer than 2.5 million for each sample. Each CDR3 protein gets one entry after TCRdb re-called the 5' RACE reads with MiXCR. This table holds hundreds of thousands of distinct CDR3 sequences, approximately 52% found once. Input material: blood. The receptor was derived from a woman of 80 years or more in good health.

CDR3 nucleotides: TGTGCCACCAGCATTGGGGGTCAGGGACAAGAGACCCAGTACTTC. Translation gives CATSIGGQGQETQYF. The chain couples TRBV15 to TRBJ2-4, with D perhaps TRBD1 or TRBD2 (5 bases each). Matching the DNA end better, TRBJ2-5 makes the J call doubtful. The CDR3 consists of 15 residues. CDR1 LNHNV and CDR2 YYDKDF come from the germline V gene (reference sequence).